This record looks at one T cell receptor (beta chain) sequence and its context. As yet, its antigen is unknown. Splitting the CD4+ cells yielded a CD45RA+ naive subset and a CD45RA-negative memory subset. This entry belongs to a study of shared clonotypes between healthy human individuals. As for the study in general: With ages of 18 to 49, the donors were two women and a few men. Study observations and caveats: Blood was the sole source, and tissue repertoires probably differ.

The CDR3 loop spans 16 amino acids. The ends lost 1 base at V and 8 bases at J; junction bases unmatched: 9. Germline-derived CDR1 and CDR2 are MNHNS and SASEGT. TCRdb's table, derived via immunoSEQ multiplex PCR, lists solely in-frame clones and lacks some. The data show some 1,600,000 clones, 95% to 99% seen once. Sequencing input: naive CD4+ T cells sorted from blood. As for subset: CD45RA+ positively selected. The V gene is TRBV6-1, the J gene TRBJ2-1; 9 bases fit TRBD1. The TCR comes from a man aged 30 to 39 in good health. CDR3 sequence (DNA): TGTGCCAGCAGTGAAGTGATCGGACAGGGGATTTATGAGCAGTTCTTC. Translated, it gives CASSEVIGQGIYEQFF.